Listed here are 20 T cell receptor beta chains from one sample, sequenced in a study of T cells after yellow fever vaccination. MiXCR was run by TCRdb on the 5' RACE reads, yielding one entry per CDR3 protein. The sample yields 450,000 to 650,000 distinct CDR3 sequences, around an eighth seen once. This specimen was PBMCs, taken on the day of the yellow fever booster vaccination. The receptor set was obtained from a man aged 25-45 years who received the YFV17D yellow fever vaccine.

This clonotype was seen more than once but under ten times. Germline is not matched at one junction end, which may reflect a read error. This chain links TRBV5-5 with TRBJ1-1; D not resolved. Germline CDR1 is SGHKS and CDR2 is YYEKEE (reference sequence). The CDR3 runs to 14 residues. The CDR3 reads CASSRLAVALNEDF. The CDR3 DNA reads as TGTGCCAGCAGCCGCCTCGCCGTGGCGCTGAATGAGGACTTT.

This clonotype was counted between two and nine times. V and J are TRBV6-2 or TRBV6-3 and TRBJ2-1; D uncertain. The CDR3 runs to 13 residues. Germline V gene sequence: CDR1 MNHEY, CDR2 SVGEGT. V was cut by 6 bases and J by 9 bases, with 15 bases left in between. Here the CDR3 DNA reads TGTGCCAGCAGAGAAGACGGGCACGGTGAGCAGTTCTTC. Translation: CASREDGHGEQFF.

The gene calls are TRBV20-1 and TRBJ2-1; 9 bases map to TRBD2. V dropped 5 bases and J dropped 3; count of bases not matched to a gene: 11. This CDR3 is built from 16 residues. The germline gives CDR1 DFQATT, CDR2 SNEGSKA (reference sequence). The CDR3 nucleotides are TGCAGTGCTCAAACCCGAACTAGCGGGCTCTACAATGAGCAGTTCTTC. Translated, it gives CSAQTRTSGLYNEQFF.

This chain joins TRBV29-1 and TRBJ2-3; 7 nucleotides line up with TRBD1. V dropped 1 base and J dropped 4; count of bases not matched to a gene: 11. This CDR3 region has 16 residues. From germline, CDR1 is SQVTM and CDR2 ANQGSEA. The CDR3 protein is CSVEGGDRALADTQYF. The CDR3 nucleotides read TGCAGCGTTGAAGGAGGTGACAGGGCCCTCGCAGATACGCAGTATTTT.

The table lists this clonotype with a few counts. The rearrangement joins TRBV5-6 to TRBJ1-2; 7 bases are a match to TRBD1. From germline, CDR1 is SGHDT and CDR2 YYEEEE. The CDR3 spans 15 residues. Trimming at V came to 4 bases and at J to 3 bases, leaving 9 bases not matched to a gene. CDR3 bases: TGTGCCAGCAGCCCCACCGTCCAGGGGGACTATGGCTACACCTTC. It yields the protein CASSPTVQGDYGYTF.

This clonotype has more than one count but fewer than ten. The chain links TRBV5-5 to TRBJ2-1; 7 bases are a match to TRBD2. This CDR3 is 14 amino acids long. After removal of 8 bases from V and 0 bases from J, the junction contained 5 bases not matched to a gene. Germline CDR1 SGHKS, CDR2 YYEKEE (reference sequence). The DNA for the CDR3 is TGTGCCAGTAGGGAGGGGAGCTCCTACAATGAGCAGTTCTTC. This encodes CASREGSSYNEQFF.

This chain uses TRBV5-1 with TRBJ1-5, with a weak D call TRBD1 (6 bases). This CDR3 contains 14 residues. The V end lost 4 bases, the J end lost 2 bases, and 10 bases lay between the germline ends. Per the germline V gene, CDR1 is SGHRS and CDR2 is YFSETQ. CDR3 nucleotide sequence: TGCGCCAGCAGCCCTGAGGGGGGCAATCAGCCCCAGCATTTT. Protein sequence: CASSPEGGNQPQHF. Together with reference TRBV5-1 and TRBJ1-5, the CDR3 gives the full variable domain: KAGVTQTPRYLIKTRGQQVTLSCSPISGHRSVSWYQQTPGQGLQFLFEYFSETQRNKGNFPGRFSGRQFSNSRSEMNVSTLELGDSALYLCASSPEGGNQPQHFGDGTRLSIL.

The rearrangement links TRBV28 to TRBJ2-2; D ambiguous. CDR1 and CDR2 from the germline V gene are MDHEN and SYDVKM. Trimming pared 4 bases from V and 8 bases from J, leaving 8 bases between. This CDR3 contains 12 residues. This chain's CDR3 is CASSWGSGELFF. DNA of the CDR3: TGTGCCAGCAGTTGGGGTTCTGGGGAGCTGTTTTTT.

This clonotype occurred a few times. The rearrangement joins TRBV27 to TRBJ1-2; D is undetermined. CDR1 is MNHEY, CDR2 SMNVEV, per germline (reference sequence). V shed 2 bases and J shed 6 bases, with 10 bases lying between them. This CDR3 has 13 residues. This CDR3 reads CASSLGQFHGYTF. The DNA for the CDR3 is TGTGCCAGCAGTTTAGGCCAGTTCCATGGCTACACCTTC.

This clonotype occurred a few times. The CDR3 loop reads CASTPGQDHEQYF. The CDR3 DNA is TGTGCCAGCACCCCAGGACAGGATCACGAGCAGTACTTC. This sequence joins TRBV5-4 and TRBJ2-7; 7 bases match TRBD1. The CDR3 loop spans 13 amino acids. Germline trimming cut 6 bases from V and 5 bases from J; bases unmatched to any gene: 8. The germline V gene encodes CDR1 SGHNT and CDR2 YYREEE (reference sequence).

The chain combines TRBV12-3 or TRBV12-4 with TRBJ2-5, with TRBD2 as a possible D gene (5 bases). CDR3 length equals 17 residues. V was trimmed by 4 bases and J by 1 base, leaving 19 bases between them. The CDR3 coding sequence is TGTGCCAGCAGTTCCCTCGGAACCAATCGGGGCCAAGAGACCCAGTACTTC. It translates to CASSSLGTNRGQETQYF.

This clonotype was detected a few times. The rearrangement uses TRBV20-1 and TRBJ1-2; D not certain. The V end lost 5 bases, the J end lost 5 bases, and 15 bases lay between the germline ends. CDR3 length: 13 residues. Germline CDR1 reads DFQATT; CDR2 reads SNEGSKA (reference sequence). CDR3: CSARSLFPYGYTF. Here the CDR3 DNA reads TGCAGTGCTCGCTCTCTGTTCCCTTATGGCTACACCTTC.

The rearrangement links TRBV4-2 to TRBJ1-5, with D unresolved. This CDR3 contains 15 residues. Trimming removed 4 bases at V and 0 bases at J, with 10 bases between. CDR1 and CDR2 (germline): LGHNA, YNFKEQ. The CDR3 DNA sequence: TGTGCCAGCAGCCCAGCGGTTGATAGCAATCAGCCCCAGCATTTT. This encodes CASSPAVDSNQPQHF.

This clonotype appeared a few times. The DNA of the CDR3 is TGCGCCAGCATCCACCCCACAGGGGGCATAGATACGCAGTATTTT. As protein: CASIHPTGGIDTQYF. This chain uses TRBV5-1 with TRBJ2-3; 9 nucleotides agree with TRBD1. The CDR3 length is 15 residues. Unmatched junction bases numbered 10, after V lost 6 bases and J lost 5 bases. Germline loops: CDR1 SGHRS, CDR2 YFSETQ.

V and J are TRBV29-1 and TRBJ1-4; D not resolved. CDR3 length: 15 residues. From germline, CDR1 is SQVTM and CDR2 ANQGSEA. V lost 4 bases and J lost 2, with 14 bases in between. This chain's CDR3 is CSVVGERRTNEKLFF. The CDR3, as DNA: TGCAGCGTTGTGGGAGAGCGGCGGACTAATGAAAAACTGTTTTTT.

This clonotype has more than one count but fewer than ten. The chain joins TRBV2 to TRBJ2-7; D possibly corresponds to TRBD1 (5 bases). Trimming shortened V by 6 bases and J by 3 bases, and 9 bases separated the two germline ends. There are 12 residues in the CDR3. Germline V gene lookup returns CDR1 SNHLY and CDR2 FYNNEI. The CDR3 sequence: CASRGADYEQYF. In DNA form, the CDR3 reads TGTGCCAGCAGAGGGGCGGACTACGAGCAGTACTTC.

This chain links TRBV4-3 with TRBJ2-1; maybe TRBD2 (6 bases). V was clipped by 4 bases and J by 12 bases, with 19 bases between them. The CDR3 extends over 14 amino acids. Per germline, CDR1 LGHNA and CDR2 YSLEER. CDR3 sequence (DNA): TGCGCCAGCAGCCGGGCGGAGACTCCCGGGGGGCAGTTCTTC. This gives the protein CASSRAETPGGQFF.

There are a few counts of this clonotype. J is TRBJ2-2 and V is TRBV9, with D perhaps TRBD1 or TRBD2 (5 bases each). The germline V gene has CDR1 SGDLS and CDR2 YYNGEE. Trimming removed 0 bases from V and 1 base from J, with 10 bases in between. This CDR3 contains 16 residues. CDR3 protein: CASSVGGTRNTGELFF. The DNA for the CDR3 is TGTGCCAGCAGCGTAGGAGGGACCAGGAACACCGGGGAGCTGTTTTTT.

This clonotype was counted a few times. J is TRBJ2-5 and V is TRBV24-1; 7 bases align to TRBD1. The CDR3 loop spans 14 amino acids. Trimming at V came to 7 bases and at J to 5 bases, leaving 9 bases not matched to a gene. Germline V CDR1 and CDR2: KGHDR, SFDVKD. The CDR3 spells CATSSTGVVETQYF. CDR3 DNA sequence: TGTGCCACCAGCTCAACAGGGGTGGTTGAGACCCAGTACTTC.

The chain is built from TRBV5-4 and TRBJ2-3, with TRBD2 matching over 9 bases. J gave up 0 bases and V 3 bases, and 8 bases lay outside the gene matches. The CDR3 contains 17 residues. Germline V gene data show CDR1 as SGHNT and CDR2 as YYREEE (reference sequence). DNA of the CDR3: TGTGCCAGCAGCTCAACTAGCGGGTACGCTAGCACAGATACGCAGTATTTT. Its translation is CASSSTSGYASTDTQYF.